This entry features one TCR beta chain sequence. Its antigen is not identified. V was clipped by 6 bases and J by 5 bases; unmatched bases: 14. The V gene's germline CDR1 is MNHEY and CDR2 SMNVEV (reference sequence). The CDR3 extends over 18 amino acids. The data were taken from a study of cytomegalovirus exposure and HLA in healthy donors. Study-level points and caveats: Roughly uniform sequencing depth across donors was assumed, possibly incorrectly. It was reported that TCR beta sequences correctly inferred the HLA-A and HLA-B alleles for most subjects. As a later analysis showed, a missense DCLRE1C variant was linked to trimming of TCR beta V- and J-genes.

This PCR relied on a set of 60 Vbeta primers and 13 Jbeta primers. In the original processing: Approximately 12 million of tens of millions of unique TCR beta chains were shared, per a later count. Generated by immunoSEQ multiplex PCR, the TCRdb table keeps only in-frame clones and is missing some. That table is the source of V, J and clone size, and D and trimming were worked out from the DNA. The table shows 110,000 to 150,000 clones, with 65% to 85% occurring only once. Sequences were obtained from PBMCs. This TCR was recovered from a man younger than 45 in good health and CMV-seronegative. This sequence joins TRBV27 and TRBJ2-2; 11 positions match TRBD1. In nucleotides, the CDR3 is TGTGCCAGCAGCCCTGGACAGGGGGCATTATTTTTTACCGGGGAGCTGTTTTTT. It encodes CASSPGQGALFFTGELFF.